The T cell receptor beta chain under discussion was sequenced for a study of T cell responses to AZD1222 COVID-19 vaccine. Clones were sequenced by immunoSEQ multiplex PCR, and TCRdb holds only the in-frame ones, with some missing. Of over 90,000 clones in the sample, about 93% were seen once. The germline V gene encodes CDR1 SGHTS and CDR2 YDEGEE. Trimming left V 2 bases short and J 0 bases short, with 6 bases between. The CDR3 length is 14 residues. This clonotype originated in an adult who received the AZD1222 COVID-19 vaccine. The V gene is TRBV5-8, the J gene TRBJ1-5; no clear D gene. Sequencing used peripheral blood, obtained 28 days after the second AZD1222 dose. CDR3 in amino acids: CASSLLNSNQPQHF. CDR3 nucleotides: TGTGCCAGCAGCTTACTGAATAGCAATCAGCCCCAGCATTTT.